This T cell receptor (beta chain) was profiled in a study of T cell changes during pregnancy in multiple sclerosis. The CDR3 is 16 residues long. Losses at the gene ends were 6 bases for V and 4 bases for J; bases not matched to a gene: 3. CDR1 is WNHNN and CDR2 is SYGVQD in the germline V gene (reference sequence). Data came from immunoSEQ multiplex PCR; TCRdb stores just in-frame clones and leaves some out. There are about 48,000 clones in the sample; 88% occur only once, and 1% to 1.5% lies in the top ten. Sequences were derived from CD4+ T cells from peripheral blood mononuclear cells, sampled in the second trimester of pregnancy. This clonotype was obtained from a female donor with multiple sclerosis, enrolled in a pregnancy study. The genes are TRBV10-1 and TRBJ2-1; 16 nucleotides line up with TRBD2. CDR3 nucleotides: TGCGCCAGCAGCGGGACTAGCGGGAGGGCTTACAATGAGCAGTTCTTC. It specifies CASSGTSGRAYNEQFF.